This TCR beta chain came from a study of blood T cell repertoires in COVID-19. Only in-frame clones appear in the TCRdb table, and some are missing; sequencing was by immunoSEQ multiplex PCR. Seen here are hundreds of thousands of clones, 87% observed once, and the top ten hold 8.9%. Only a few counts were recorded for this clone. The trim removed 5 bases at V and 4 bases at J, leaving 9 bases unmatched. The CDR3 consists of 15 residues. In germline, CDR1 is KGHSH, CDR2 LQKENI. The V call is TRBV18, the J call TRBJ1-2; 8 bases match TRBD1. Sequencing used PBMCs or T cells enriched from blood (not recorded which). The receptor was isolated from a woman aged 18-30 years who had recovered from COVID-19. The DNA of the CDR3 is TGTGCCAGCTCAGATAACAGGGGGTTTGTCTATGGCTACACCTTC. Translated, it gives CASSDNRGFVYGYTF.